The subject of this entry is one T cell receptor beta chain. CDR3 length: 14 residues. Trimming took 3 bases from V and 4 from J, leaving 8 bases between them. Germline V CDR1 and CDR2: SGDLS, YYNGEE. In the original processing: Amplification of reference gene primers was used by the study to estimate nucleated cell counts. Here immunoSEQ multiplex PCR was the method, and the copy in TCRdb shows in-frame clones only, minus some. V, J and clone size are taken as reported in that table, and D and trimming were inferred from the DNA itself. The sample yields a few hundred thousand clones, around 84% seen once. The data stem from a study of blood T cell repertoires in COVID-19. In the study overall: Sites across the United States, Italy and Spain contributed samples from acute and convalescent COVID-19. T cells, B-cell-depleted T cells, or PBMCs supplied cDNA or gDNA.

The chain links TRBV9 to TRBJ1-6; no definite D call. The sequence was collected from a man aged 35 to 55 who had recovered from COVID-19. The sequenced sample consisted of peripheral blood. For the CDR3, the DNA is TGTGCCAGCAGCGCAACAGATTATAATTCACCCCTCCACTTT. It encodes CASSATDYNSPLHF.